What follows is one T cell receptor beta chain and its context. The data originate from a study of blood T cell repertoires in COVID-19. Study-wide background: The cDNA or gDNA used as material had been derived from T cells, B-cell-depleted T cells, or PBMCs.

Original processing methods: Reference gene primer amplification gave nucleated cell count estimates. The protocol was immunoSEQ multiplex PCR, while the TCRdb copy is restricted to in-frame clones and leaves out a portion. V and J calls and clone size come straight from that table; D and trimming were deduced from the DNA. Altogether over 350,000 clones are present, 90% to 95% being singletons, with the ten largest covering 0.7% to 0.95%. Living in under 30 US areas, the participants were between roughly 18 and 90 years of age. Researchers sorted participants into cohorts using their self-reported clinical history. This CDR3 spans 17 amino acids. From germline, CDR1 is LGHNT and CDR2 FRNRAP. The V and J ends lost 4 bases and 1 base, in that order; junction bases with no gene match: 6.

This clonotype originated in a woman in her 40s who had been exposed to COVID-19. The chain is built from TRBV12-5 and TRBJ1-5, with 11 bases matching TRBD1. The sample comprised PBMCs or T cells enriched from blood (not recorded which). The CDR3 DNA follows: TGTGCTAGTGGTTCGGGACAGGGGGTATTCAGCAATCAGCCCCAGCATTTT. Translating gives CASGSGQGVFSNQPQHF.